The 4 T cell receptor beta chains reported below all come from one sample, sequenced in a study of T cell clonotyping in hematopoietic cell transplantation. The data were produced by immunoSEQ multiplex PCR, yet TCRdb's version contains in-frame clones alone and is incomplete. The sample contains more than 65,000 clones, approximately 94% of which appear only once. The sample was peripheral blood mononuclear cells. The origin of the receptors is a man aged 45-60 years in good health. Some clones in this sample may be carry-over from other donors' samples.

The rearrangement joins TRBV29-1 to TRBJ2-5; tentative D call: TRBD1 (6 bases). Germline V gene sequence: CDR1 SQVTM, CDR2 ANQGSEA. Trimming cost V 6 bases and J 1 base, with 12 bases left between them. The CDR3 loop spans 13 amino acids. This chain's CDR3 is CSVRGVLQETQYF. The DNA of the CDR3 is TGCAGCGTCAGGGGAGTCCTCCAAGAGACCCAGTACTTC.

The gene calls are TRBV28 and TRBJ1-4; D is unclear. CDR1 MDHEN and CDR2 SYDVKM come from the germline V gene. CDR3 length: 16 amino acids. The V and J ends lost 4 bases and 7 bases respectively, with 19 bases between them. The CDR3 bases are TGTGCCAGCAGTTCCACCACTCCCGGCCTGGGTGAAAAACTGTTTTTT. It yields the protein CASSSTTPGLGEKLFF.

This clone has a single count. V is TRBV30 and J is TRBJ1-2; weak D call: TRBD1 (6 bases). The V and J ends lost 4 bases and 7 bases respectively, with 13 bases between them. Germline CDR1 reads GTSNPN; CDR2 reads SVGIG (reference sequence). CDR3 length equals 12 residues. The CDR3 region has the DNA TGTGCCTGGACGACCGGGACAAGTGGCTACACCTTC. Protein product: CAWTTGTSGYTF.

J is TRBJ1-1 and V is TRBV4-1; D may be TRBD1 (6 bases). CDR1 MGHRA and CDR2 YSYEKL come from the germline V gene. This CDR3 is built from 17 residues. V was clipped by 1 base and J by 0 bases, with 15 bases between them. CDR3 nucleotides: TGCGCCAGCAGCCAAGGACGGGGGGACATTATGAACACTGAAGCTTTCTTT. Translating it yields CASSQGRGDIMNTEAFF.